These 26 T cell receptor beta chains came from one sample sequenced in a study of cytomegalovirus exposure and HLA in healthy donors. This PCR relied on a set of 60 Vbeta primers and 13 Jbeta primers. The protocol was immunoSEQ multiplex PCR, while the TCRdb copy is restricted to in-frame clones and leaves out a portion. The sample comprises over 150,000 clones, less than 85% of which are singletons, and over 1.2% rests with the top ten. The sample consisted of PBMCs. These receptors were collected from a man between 60 and 75 years old in good health and CMV-seronegative.

The rearrangement links TRBV6-6 to TRBJ2-7; the match to TRBD2 covers 15 bases. From germline, CDR1 is MNHNY and CDR2 SVGAGI (reference sequence). V trimming: 6 bases; J trimming: 6 bases; junction bases outside the gene matches: 6. The CDR3 consists of 15 residues. In DNA form, the CDR3 reads TGTGCCAGCAGGGGAGGGACTAGCGGGAGGATCGAGCAGTACTTC. Its translation: CASRGGTSGRIEQYF.

The chain joins TRBV11-3 to TRBJ2-7; possible D gene TRBD2, 5 bases. Per germline, CDR1 SGHNT and CDR2 YENEEA. This CDR3 contains 15 residues. Trimming cost V 1 base and J 2 bases, with 12 bases left between them. The CDR3 region is CASSLGGMGTYEQYF. DNA of the CDR3: TGTGCCAGCAGCTTAGGAGGGATGGGGACCTACGAGCAGTACTTC.

This clone was detected once. This chain uses TRBV19 with TRBJ2-1; D not certain. In germline, CDR1 is LNHDA, CDR2 SQIVND (reference sequence). CDR3 size: 14 residues. Deletions cut 6 bases from V and 1 base from J, with 10 bases between. The CDR3 DNA reads TGTGCCAGTAGACAGAGTTCTTCCTACAATGAGCAGTTCTTC. This encodes CASRQSSSYNEQFF.

A few counts support this clone. The genes are TRBV4-1 and TRBJ1-3, with D possibly TRBD1 on 5 matching bases. This CDR3 has 17 residues. The germline gives CDR1 MGHRA, CDR2 YSYEKL. Deletions cut 4 bases from V and 4 bases from J, with 20 bases between. CDR3 coding DNA: TGCGCCAGCAGCCGACCGGGTGTGGACATACGAGGAAACACCATATATTTT. This encodes CASSRPGVDIRGNTIYF.

This sequence joins TRBV9 and TRBJ1-2; D ambiguous. V was clipped by 3 bases and J by 4 bases, with 7 bases between them. Germline V CDR1 and CDR2: SGDLS, YYNGEE. This CDR3 region has 12 residues. CDR3 coding DNA: TGTGCCAGCAGCGGAGGTTTCTATGGCTACACCTTC. The encoded protein is CASSGGFYGYTF.

This clone was recorded once. V gene TRBV28 combines with J gene TRBJ1-2, with 11 bases identical to TRBD1. The germline gives CDR1 MDHEN, CDR2 SYDVKM. There are 15 residues in the CDR3. Trimming cost V 5 bases and J 4 bases; bases outside gene matches: 6. The CDR3 DNA reads TGTGCCAGCAGTCGGACAGGGGGCGGCTCCTATGGCTACACCTTC. The encoded protein is CASSRTGGGSYGYTF.

The chain combines TRBV6-1 with TRBJ2-7, with D maybe TRBD2 (6 bases). Germline CDR1 reads MNHNS; CDR2 reads SASEGT. V lost 4 bases to trimming and J lost 0 bases, with 19 bases between them. This CDR3 is 17 amino acids long. CDR3 bases: TGTGCCAGCAGTGCCTCGGGGGTGAGGGGTAGCTCCTACGAGCAGTACTTC. It is translated as CASSASGVRGSSYEQYF.

The chain has TRBV6-6 and TRBJ1-1; a possible D gene is TRBD1 (5 bases). Germline assignment: CDR1 MNHNY and CDR2 SVGAGI (reference sequence). Trimming left V 0 bases short and J 5 bases short, with 13 bases between. The CDR3 is made up of 15 amino acids. The CDR3 region has the DNA TGTGCCAGCAGTTACTCGATTCCAGGGCAAACTGAAGCTTTCTTT. Translating it yields CASSYSIPGQTEAFF.

This chain links TRBV27 with TRBJ2-5, with 8 bases lining up with TRBD2. The ends lost 6 bases at V and 11 bases at J; junction bases unmatched: 17. Germline CDR1 MNHEY, CDR2 SMNVEV (reference sequence). CDR3 length: 15 residues. In DNA form, the CDR3 reads TGTGCCAGCAGCGCCCGTAGCGGGACTCCGGGGGAGCAGTACTTC. It is translated as CASSARSGTPGEQYF.

This chain links TRBV9 with TRBJ1-1, with TRBD1 identical over 10 bases. The germline V gene has CDR1 SGDLS and CDR2 YYNGEE. This CDR3 is 14 amino acids long. The junction had 6 bases not matched to a gene; V was cut back by 4 bases and J by 6 bases. Here the CDR3 reads CASSMRQGASEAFF. The CDR3 DNA sequence: TGTGCCAGCAGCATGAGACAGGGGGCATCTGAAGCTTTCTTT. Together with reference TRBV9 and TRBJ1-1, the CDR3 gives the full variable domain: DSGVTQTPKHLITATGQRVTLRCSPRSGDLSVYWYQQSLDQGLQFLIQYYNGEERAKGNILERFSAQQFPDLHSELNLSSLELGDSALYFCASSMRQGASEAFFGQGTRLTVV.

J is TRBJ2-7 and V is TRBV27; D perhaps matches TRBD2 (5 bases). CDR3 length: 13 amino acids. V was cut by 2 bases and J by 6 bases, with 11 bases left in between. Germline CDR1 is MNHEY and CDR2 is SMNVEV (reference sequence). The CDR3 DNA follows: TGTGCCAGCAGTTTAGTACTAGTAGGCGAGCAGTACTTC. This translates into CASSLVLVGEQYF.

The rearrangement links TRBV5-1 to TRBJ1-1; the D gene is possibly TRBD1 (5 bases). This CDR3 region has 15 residues. Germline CDR1 SGHRS, CDR2 YFSETQ. V shed 6 bases and J shed 0 bases, with 15 bases lying between them. The chain's CDR3 is CASNQGSAMNTEAFF. The CDR3 nucleotides read TGCGCCAGCAACCAGGGTTCCGCCATGAACACTGAAGCTTTCTTT.

This clone was recorded a few times. The J gene is TRBJ2-1, the V gene TRBV29-1; D is possibly TRBD1 (6 bases). V was trimmed by 4 bases and J by 2 bases, leaving 24 bases between them. This CDR3 contains 18 residues. Germline V gene lookup returns CDR1 SQVTM and CDR2 ANQGSEA. The CDR3 here is CSVAIWGLPGRAYNEQFF. The CDR3 DNA reads as TGCAGCGTTGCCATTTGGGGGCTACCGGGAAGGGCCTACAATGAGCAGTTCTTC.

The chain recombines TRBV11-2 with TRBJ2-5; D uncertain. V lost 1 base, J lost 2 bases, and 5 bases lay in between. The CDR3 totals 13 residues. Germline V gene sequence: CDR1 SGHAT, CDR2 FQNNGV. CDR3 region: CASSLGRQETQYF. The CDR3 coding sequence is TGTGCCAGCAGCTTAGGGCGGCAAGAGACCCAGTACTTC.

This clone has more than one count but fewer than ten. In DNA form, the CDR3 reads TGCAGCGTTGTAGGACTAGCGGGAACCTACGAGCAGTACTTC. It translates to CSVVGLAGTYEQYF. V usage is TRBV29-1 and J usage is TRBJ2-7; 12 bases are a match to TRBD2. V was pared by 4 bases and J by 2 bases, with 3 bases of the junction left unmatched. The germline V gene encodes CDR1 SQVTM and CDR2 ANQGSEA. The CDR3 loop spans 14 amino acids.

This chain links TRBV6-1 with TRBJ2-5; 10 nucleotides agree with TRBD2. The V gene's germline CDR1 is MNHNS and CDR2 SASEGT. CDR3 length: 13 residues. Trimming took 6 bases from V and 5 from J; bases not matched to a gene: 3. CDR3: CASSGTSVETQYF. As DNA, the CDR3 is TGTGCCAGCAGCGGGACTAGCGTTGAGACCCAGTACTTC.

J is TRBJ1-2 and V is TRBV6-6, with TRBD1 identical over 7 bases. The CDR3 sequence is 13 residues long. CDR1 and CDR2 (germline): MNHNY, SVGAGI (reference sequence). With 6 bases clipped from V and 8 bases from J, the junction kept 9 bases outside the gene matches. The CDR3 loop is CASSLSRGKGYTF. The CDR3 DNA reads as TGTGCCAGCAGCCTGTCCAGGGGGAAGGGCTACACCTTC.

The chain has TRBV28 and TRBJ2-7; the D gene is possibly TRBD2 (5 bases). Deletions cut 6 bases from V and 2 bases from J, with 11 bases between. The CDR3 extends over 13 amino acids. Germline V gene lookup returns CDR1 MDHEN and CDR2 SYDVKM. The chain's CDR3 is CASSKAEPYEQYF. The CDR3 DNA reads as TGTGCCAGCAGCAAAGCGGAACCCTACGAGCAGTACTTC.

The V gene is TRBV10-1, the J gene TRBJ2-2, with 7 bases matching TRBD2. Germline-derived CDR1 and CDR2 are WNHNN and SYGVQD (reference sequence). The V gene end was trimmed by 4 bases and the J gene end by 4 bases; junction bases not matched to a gene: 6. The CDR3 has 15 amino acids. This CDR3 is CASSGGSSVTGELFF. CDR3 DNA sequence: TGCGCCAGCAGTGGCGGGAGTTCTGTCACCGGGGAGCTGTTTTTT.

CDR3 residues: CASSSQPTDTQYF. The CDR3 DNA reads TGTGCCAGCAGCAGCCAACCCACAGATACGCAGTATTTT. The chain has TRBV7-3 and TRBJ2-3; no clear D. Per germline, CDR1 SGHTA and CDR2 FQGTGA. The CDR3 extends over 13 amino acids. V lost 5 bases, J lost 2 bases, and 8 bases lay in between.

This CDR3 is CASSLRAGGGTGELFF. For the CDR3, the DNA is TGCGCCAGCAGCCTTCGAGCGGGAGGGGGCACCGGGGAGCTGTTTTTT. This chain connects TRBV5-1 to TRBJ2-2; TRBD2 agrees at 10 bases. J was trimmed by 4 bases and V by 4 bases; bases with no gene match: 7. Per germline, CDR1 SGHRS and CDR2 YFSETQ. The length of the CDR3 is 16 residues.

The chain carries TRBV19 and TRBJ1-2, with 8 bases matching TRBD1. The CDR3 has 14 amino acids. Losses at the gene ends were 5 bases for V and 4 bases for J; bases not matched to a gene: 6. CDR1 LNHDA and CDR2 SQIVND come from the germline V gene (reference sequence). DNA of the CDR3: TGTGCCAGTAGTTCGACAGGGGAATCCTATGGCTACACCTTC. This encodes CASSSTGESYGYTF.

This clone was seen once. This chain connects TRBV27 to TRBJ2-7; 9 nucleotides match TRBD2. This CDR3 region has 15 residues. CDR1 and CDR2 (germline): MNHEY, SMNVEV (reference sequence). V shed 3 bases, J shed 2 bases, and the junction held 5 bases outside the gene matches. This chain's CDR3 is CASSLSSGGPYEQYF. The CDR3 DNA follows: TGTGCCAGCAGTTTGAGTAGCGGGGGACCCTACGAGCAGTACTTC.

Details on this clone: The junction does not match germline at one end; this may be a read error. The chain uses TRBV7-9 and TRBJ1-2, with 7 bases matching TRBD1. This CDR3 has 17 residues. Germline V gene data show CDR1 as SEHNR and CDR2 as FQNEAQ (reference sequence). Written as DNA, the CDR3 is TGTTCCAGCAGTTTAGGGGGCCTTCCTAGAGATCGCTATGGCTACACCTTC. It is translated as CSSSLGGLPRDRYGYTF.

The chain recombines TRBV19 with TRBJ1-1; 9 bases are a match to TRBD1. Trimming took 4 bases from V and 3 from J; bases not matched to a gene: 3. The length of the CDR3 is 14 residues. In germline, CDR1 is LNHDA, CDR2 SQIVND (reference sequence). CDR3 nucleotides: TGTGCCAGTAGTACCTGGACAGGGGACACTGAAGCTTTCTTT. This translates into CASSTWTGDTEAFF.

This clone was seen a single time. The chain recombines TRBV7-9 with TRBJ2-1, with a tentative D call TRBD1 (6 bases). Germline V CDR1 and CDR2: SEHNR, FQNEAQ (reference sequence). This CDR3 has 17 amino acids. Trimming took 1 base from V and 6 from J, leaving 19 bases between them. This CDR3 is CASSLVRLQGAPNEQFF. The DNA of the CDR3 is TGTGCCAGCAGCTTAGTCCGACTACAGGGAGCCCCCAATGAGCAGTTCTTC.